What follows is one TCR beta chain and its context. This sample is part of a study of OX40 agonist ivuxolimab in advanced cancers. The CDR3 loop spans 14 amino acids. The germline V and J ends were trimmed by 5 bases and 0 bases, with 9 bases remaining between them. CDR1 SEHNR and CDR2 FQNEAQ come from the germline V gene (reference sequence). Produced via immunoSEQ multiplex PCR; TCRdb's table is partial and in-frame only. The table records around 78,000 clones, around 87% of them present only once. The TCR sequence derives from an adult with an advanced solid tumor such as melanoma, head and neck, liver or kidney cancer. The source material was CD4+ or CD8+ T cells sorted from blood, sampled in a trial of the OX40 agonist ivuxolimab. The genes are TRBV7-9 and TRBJ2-3; weak D call: TRBD2 (5 bases). Here the CDR3 reads CASSIKRSTDTQYF. The CDR3, as DNA: TGTGCCAGCAGCATCAAGCGGAGCACAGATACGCAGTATTTT. Combining the CDR3 with reference TRBV7-9 and TRBJ2-3 gives the whole variable domain DTGVSQNPRHKITKRGQNVTFRCDPISEHNRLYWYRQTLGQGPEFLTYFQNEAQLEKSRLLSDRFSAERPKGSFSTLEIQRTEQGDSAMYLCASSIKRSTDTQYFGPGTRLTVL.